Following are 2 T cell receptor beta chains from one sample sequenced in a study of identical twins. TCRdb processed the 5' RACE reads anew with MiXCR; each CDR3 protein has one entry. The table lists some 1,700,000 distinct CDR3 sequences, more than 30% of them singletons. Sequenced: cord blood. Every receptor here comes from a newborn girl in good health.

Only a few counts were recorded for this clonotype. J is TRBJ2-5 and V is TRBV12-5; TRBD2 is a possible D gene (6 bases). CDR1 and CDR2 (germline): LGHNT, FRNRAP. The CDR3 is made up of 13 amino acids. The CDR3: CAVGGGDQETQYF. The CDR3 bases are TGTGCCGTCGGAGGAGGGGATCAAGAGACCCAGTACTTC. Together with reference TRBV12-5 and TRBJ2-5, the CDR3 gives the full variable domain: DARVTQTPRHKVTEMGQEVTMRCQPILGHNTVFWYRQTMMQGLELLAYFRNRAPLDDSGMPKDRFSAEMPDATLATLKIQPSEPRDSAVYFCAVGGGDQETQYFGPGTRLLVL.

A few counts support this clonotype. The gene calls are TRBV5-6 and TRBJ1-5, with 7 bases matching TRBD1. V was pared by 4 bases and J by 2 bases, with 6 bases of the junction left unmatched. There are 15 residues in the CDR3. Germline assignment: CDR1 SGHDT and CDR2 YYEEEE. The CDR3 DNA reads TGTGCCAGCAGCGTTGCAGGGACAGGCAATCAGCCCCAGCATTTT. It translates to CASSVAGTGNQPQHF.